These T cell receptor beta chains were read from a single sample in a study of response to subunit inactivated influenza vaccine. TCRdb re-analysed the RT-PCR reads in MiXCR, keeping a single row per CDR3 protein. The sample shows 650,000 or so distinct CDR3 sequences, roughly 15% of them seen only once. Material: PBMCs from blood, obtained roughly 15 days before vaccination. These receptors were taken from a man between 45 and 60 years old who received an inactivated influenza vaccine. CDR3s include the opening cysteine and the closing phenylalanine or tryptophan. A D gene is named only where the DNA matches it firmly. The size entry is marked missing in some rows and otherwise reads once, few, many or a size class.

j_call v_call d_call clone_size cdr3_nt cdr3_aa
TRBJ2-2 TRBV7-3 - - TGTGCCAGCAGCTCGCGCGGATCCGGGACCGGGGAGCTGTTTTTT CASSSRGSGTGELFF
TRBJ2-3 TRBV9 TRBD2 few TGTGCCAGCAGCGACCCGGGGGGGGGCTCAGATACGCAGTATTTT CASSDPGGGSDTQYF
TRBJ2-1 TRBV25-1 - - TGTGCCAGCAGTGCCGCGACTAGGGAGCAGTTCTTC CASSAATREQFF
TRBJ1-5 TRBV7-2 - - TGTGCCAGCAGCTTCGGGCAGTACAATCAGCCCCAGCATTTT CASSFGQYNQPQHF
TRBJ2-7 TRBV7-2 - - TGTGCCAGCAGCTTATTTAGGGGAGGTGGCTCTCCCTACGAGCAGTACTTC CASSLFRGGGSPYEQYF
TRBJ1-3 TRBV6-1 - few TGTGCCAGCAGTCAAAGGGGATGGCTGGGAAACACCATATATTTT CASSQRGWLGNTIYF
TRBJ1-6 TRBV7-2 - few TGTGCCAGCAGCTTACGTAGCAATTCACCCCTCCACTTT CASSLRSNSPLHF
TRBJ2-7 TRBV27 - few TGTGCCAGCAGGGCCGACAACTCCTACGAGCAGTACTTC CASRADNSYEQYF
TRBJ2-1 TRBV12-3/TRBV12-4 TRBD2 many TGTGCCAGCAGCCCACCCGCCAGCGGGGGTGAGCAGTTCTTC CASSPPASGGEQFF
TRBJ2-3 TRBV7-3 TRBD1 - TGTGCCAGCAGCTTAACGTTCAGGGACAGGGTGTCAGATACGCAGTATTTT CASSLTFRDRVSDTQYF
TRBJ2-1 TRBV7-2 TRBD1 many TGTGCCAGCAGCTACCGGGACAGGGGGCGAAATGAGCAGTTCTTC CASSYRDRGRNEQFF
TRBJ2-1 TRBV10-3 TRBD2 - TGTGCCATCAGTGAACAACCGGGACTAGCGGGCGATCGGGAGCAGTTCTTC CAISEQPGLAGDREQFF
TRBJ1-5 TRBV28 - - TGTGCCAGCAGTCCCCAACGGGGGCCCCAGCATTTT CASSPQRGPQHF
TRBJ2-1 TRBV11-2 TRBD2 - TGTGCCAGCAGGGGGCTGCGGGGGACCCTCCACAATGAGCAGTTCTTC CASRGLRGTLHNEQFF
TRBJ1-5 TRBV12-3/TRBV12-4 - many TGTGCCAGCAGCTGGGGGGGAGATAGCAATCAGCCCCAGCATTTT CASSWGGDSNQPQHF
TRBJ2-2 TRBV28 - - TGTGCCAGCAGTTTAACCGGACACAATACCGGGGAGCTGTTTTTT CASSLTGHNTGELFF
TRBJ2-7 TRBV28 TRBD2 few TGTGCCAGTAGATTTAGCGGGAGATTCCTTTTTGGGGAGCAGTACTTC CASRFSGRFLFGEQYF
TRBJ2-3 TRBV20-1 - few TGCAGTGCTAGGGCAGTATCTAGCACAGATACGCAGTATTTT CSARAVSSTDTQYF
TRBJ2-7 TRBV20-1 - many TGCAGTGCTAGAGATGTAGTGGACATCTCCTACGAGCAGTACTTC CSARDVVDISYEQYF
TRBJ2-6 TRBV6-5 - many TGTGCCAGCAGTTTTAGGGGGGCCCTAGGTGGCGGGGCCAACGTCCTGACTTTC CASSFRGALGGGANVLTF
TRBJ2-5 TRBV29-1 - - TGCAGCGCCAACCCCCGGTCACCGCAAGAGACCCAGTACTTC CSANPRSPQETQYF
TRBJ2-1 TRBV20-1 TRBD2 few TGCAGTGCTAGAGATTTGGGACTAGCGGATTACAATGAGCAGTTCTTC CSARDLGLADYNEQFF
TRBJ2-3 TRBV3-1 - many TGTGCCAGCAGCCAAGACTCCTTGACAGATAGCACAGATACGCAGTATTTT CASSQDSLTDSTDTQYF
TRBJ1-5 TRBV7-8 TRBD1 - TGTGCCAGCAGCCTAGACAGGGCGCGTCAGCCCCAGCATTTT CASSLDRARQPQHF
TRBJ2-3 TRBV5-1 - - TGCGCCAGCAGCCCGCTGCCTCGCAGCACAGATACGCAGTATTTT CASSPLPRSTDTQYF
TRBJ1-1 TRBV20-1 - - TGCAGTGCTAGTAGGACAGACAACACTGAAGCTTTCTTT CSASRTDNTEAFF
TRBJ2-5 TRBV12-3/TRBV12-4 TRBD2 few TGTGCCAGCAGTGGACTAGCGGGAACCCAGTACTTC CASSGLAGTQYF
TRBJ1-5 TRBV6-2/TRBV6-3 - - TGTGCCAGCAGTTTTAGCGGCAGTCAGCCCCAGCATTTT CASSFSGSQPQHF
TRBJ2-5 TRBV9 - few TGTGCCAGCAGCGCCACCCATGGGGCGGGAGAGACCCAGTACTTC CASSATHGAGETQYF
TRBJ2-1 TRBV4-2 - few TGTGCCAGCAGCCAAGATGGTGGCCAGAAGAATGAGCAGTTCTTC CASSQDGGQKNEQFF
TRBJ2-2 TRBV20-1 - - TGCAGTGCTAGGAGTTTTTCTGAGGGGGGGCCCGACACCGGGGAGCTGTTTTTT CSARSFSEGGPDTGELFF